Listed here are 8 T cell receptor beta chains from one sample, sequenced in a study of CD8+ T cells in alopecia areata. Isolated RNA was reverse transcribed into cDNA used as the sequencing template. Clones were read by immunoSEQ multiplex PCR, and TCRdb kept only the in-frame ones, dropping some. The data contain about 130,000 clones, 45% to 65% of them singletons. This specimen consisted of CD4+ T cells sorted from blood, obtained at week 0. These receptors originate from a human donor with alopecia areata.

This rearrangement joins TRBV7-2 to TRBJ2-5, with 11 bases identical to TRBD2. Trimming took 1 base from V and 5 from J; bases not matched to a gene: 6. The CDR3 sequence is 16 residues long. Germline-derived CDR1 and CDR2 are SGHTA and FQGNSA. The CDR3, as DNA: TGTGCCAGCAGCTTAGTGGTAGCGGGAGGGAGGGAGACCCAGTACTTC. Amino acid sequence: CASSLVVAGGRETQYF.

The chain combines TRBV19 with TRBJ2-5; D is perhaps TRBD1 (7 bases). Per germline, CDR1 LNHDA and CDR2 SQIVND (reference sequence). Deletions cut 3 bases from V and 5 bases from J, with 13 bases between. CDR3 length equals 14 residues. CDR3 loop: CASSMSRGVETQYF. As DNA, the CDR3 is TGTGCCAGTAGTATGTCCAGGGGGGTTGAGACCCAGTACTTC. The full variable domain, rest sourced from reference TRBV19 and TRBJ2-5, is DGGITQSPKYLFRKEGQNVTLSCEQNLNHDAMYWYRQDPGQGLRLIYYSQIVNDFQKGDIAEGYSVSREKKESFPLTVTSAQKNPTAFYLCASSMSRGVETQYFGPGTRLLVL.

This rearrangement joins TRBV4-2 to TRBJ1-5; D not certain. Germline loops: CDR1 LGHNA, CDR2 YNFKEQ. Between the trimmed V and J ends, which lost 4 bases and 2 bases, there was a span of 9 bases. The CDR3 extends over 14 amino acids. In DNA form, the CDR3 reads TGTGCCAGCAGCCTACTTCAGGGCAATCAGCCCCAGCATTTT. This translates into CASSLLQGNQPQHF.

This clone has a handful of counts. This chain uses TRBV21-1 with TRBJ2-1; TRBD1, the table's D call, lacks a check against the DNA. TRBV21-1 is shown as a pseudogene. This CDR3 is 16 amino acids long. CDR3 residues: CASSKGQGISYNEQFF. CDR3 DNA: TGTGCCAGCAGCAAGGGACAGGGGATTTCCTACAATGAGCAGTTCTTC.

The chain uses TRBV5-4 and TRBJ2-1; 7 bases match TRBD1. The CDR3 has 13 residues. The V gene's germline CDR1 is SGHNT and CDR2 YYREEE (reference sequence). V shed 2 bases and J 7 bases; nucleotides not matched to a gene: 3. The CDR3 here is CASSLQGNNEQFF. The CDR3 DNA reads as TGTGCCAGCAGCTTACAGGGGAATAATGAGCAGTTCTTC.

This chain links TRBV28 with TRBJ1-5; D is unclear. The CDR3 covers 15 residues. Germline V lookup: CDR1 MDHEN, CDR2 SYDVKM. Trimming shortened V by 4 bases and J by 6 bases, and 16 bases separated the two germline ends. The CDR3 here is CASSSRRARGQPQHF. The CDR3 bases are TGTGCCAGCAGTTCCAGGCGGGCGCGGGGTCAGCCCCAGCATTTT.

The gene calls are TRBV2 and TRBJ2-3, with D perhaps assigned TRBD1 or TRBD2 (6 bases each). Germline lookup yields CDR1 SNHLY and CDR2 FYNNEI. The CDR3 is made up of 16 amino acids. The V end lost 2 bases, the J end lost 4 bases, and 16 bases lay between the germline ends. CDR3: CASSEQGGGGPDTQYF. The CDR3 DNA reads TGTGCCAGCAGTGAACAAGGAGGGGGTGGCCCAGATACGCAGTATTTT. Drawing the rest from reference TRBV2 and TRBJ2-3, the complete variable domain is EPEVTQTPSHQVTQMGQEVILRCVPISNHLYFYWYRQILGQKVEFLVSFYNNEISEKSEIFDDQFSVERPDGSNFTLKIRSTKLEDSAMYFCASSEQGGGGPDTQYFGPGTRLTVL.

This clone was seen a few times. This chain uses TRBV29-1 with TRBJ2-5; 9 nucleotides agree with TRBD2. The CDR3 is 14 amino acids. Germline CDR1 SQVTM, CDR2 ANQGSEA. V was pared by 6 bases and J by 4 bases, with 9 bases of the junction left unmatched. CDR3 residues: CSVVAAGGTETQYF. CDR3 bases: TGCAGCGTGGTAGCAGCGGGGGGTACAGAGACCCAGTACTTC. The entire variable domain, with the rest obtained from reference TRBV29-1 and TRBJ2-5, is as follows: SAVISQKPSRDICQRGTSLTIQCQVDSQVTMMFWYRQQPGQSLTLIATANQGSEATYESGFVIDKFPISRPNLTFSTLTVSNMSPEDSSIYLCSVVAAGGTETQYFGPGTRLLVL.